A selection of T cell receptor beta chains follows, all from one sample in a study of cytomegalovirus exposure and HLA in healthy donors. The assay was immunoSEQ multiplex PCR, and TCRdb's table has in-frame clones only and misses some. Seen here are roughly 250,000 clones, around 86% observed once, and the top ten hold roughly 1.2%. Sequenced input: PBMCs. These receptors all come from a woman in her twenties or thirties in good health and CMV-seropositive. Each CDR3 is given with its conserved first and last residue. D genes are given only for firm matches. Where a row states a size, it is once, few, many or the class of an expanded clone; other rows omit it.

>TRBJ1-5|TRBV6-1|14|.|.
TGTGCCAGCAGTGAAAATCGAGGAAATCAGCCCCAGCATTTT
CASSENRGNQPQHF
>TRBJ2-2|TRBV7-8|15|.|TRBD1
TGTGCCAGCAGCCTCGGGACAGGGTTTACCGGGGAGCTGTTTTTT
CASSLGTGFTGELFF
>TRBJ2-7|TRBV21-1|14|.|.
TGTGCCAGCCGCCGACTAGCGGGAGCCCACGAGCAGTACTTC
CASRRLAGAHEQYF
>TRBJ2-7|TRBV4-1|16|.|.
TGCGCCAGCAGCCAAGAAGTTTCGGTCAGGGTCTACGAGCAGTACTTC
CASSQEVSVRVYEQYF
>TRBJ1-2|TRBV25-1|14|.|.
TGTGCCAGCAGTGAGGCCAGGGGTATTTATGGCTACACCTTC
CASSEARGIYGYTF
>TRBJ1-3|TRBV19|15|.|.
TGTGCCAGTAGTTATGGTCCAGGGTCTGGAAACACCATATATTTT
CASSYGPGSGNTIYF
>TRBJ1-5|TRBV6-1|14|.|.
TGTGCCAGCAGTGAAGGGCAGGGGAATCAGCCCCAGCATTTT
CASSEGQGNQPQHF
>TRBJ1-4|TRBV14|16|.|.
TGTGCCAGCAGCCAAACTTTGGACAGTCATAATGAAAAACTGTTTTTT
CASSQTLDSHNEKLFF
>TRBJ2-3|TRBV9|13|.|.
TGTGCCAGCAGCTCCAGGGCCAGGGATACGCAGTATTTT
CASSSRARDTQYF
>TRBJ2-2|TRBV5-1|16|.|.
TGCGCCAGCAGCCCTTGGGGACAAGGCCGTACCGGGGAGCTGTTTTTT
CASSPWGQGRTGELFF
>TRBJ2-5|TRBV21-1|17|.|.
TGTGCCAGCAGCAAAGTACGCCCCCGGGACAACAAGAAGACCCAGTACTTC
CASSKVRPRDNKKTQYF
>TRBJ2-7|TRBV11-3|15|.|.
TGTGCCAGCAGCTTAGTCCGGGGTAATACCTACGAGCAGTACTTC
CASSLVRGNTYEQYF
>TRBJ2-3|TRBV5-1|15|.|.
TGCGCCAGCAGCTTTAATTTCCGGGGCACAGATACGCAGTATTTT
CASSFNFRGTDTQYF
>TRBJ2-1|TRBV19|16|.|TRBD2
TGTGCCAGTTTCAACACGGCTAGCGGGCTTTTCAATGAGCAGTTCTTC
CASFNTASGLFNEQFF
>TRBJ1-1|TRBV7-9|15|.|.
TGTGCCAGCAGCTTAGGGGGGGGGCTGAACACTGAAGCTTTCTTT
CASSLGGGLNTEAFF
>TRBJ1-1|TRBV10-1|15|.|TRBD1
TGCGCCAGCAGTGGGAACAGGGGGCAGGACACTGAAGCTTTCTTT
CASSGNRGQDTEAFF
>TRBJ2-5|TRBV5-1|18|.|TRBD1
TGCGCCAGCAGCTCCTATAAACAGGGGGTGACTTCGCAAGAGACCCAGTACTTC
CASSSYKQGVTSQETQYF
>TRBJ2-2|TRBV5-6|14|.|.
TGTGCCAGCAGTTTCCGGACTATAACCGGGGAGCTGTTTTTT
CASSFRTITGELFF
>TRBJ1-2|TRBV6-1|12|few|.
TGTGCCATCCAAGTGGCCTCCGATGGCTACACCTTC
CAIQVASDGYTF
>TRBJ2-7|TRBV6-6|14|.|TRBD1
TGTGCCAGCAGTCCAGGGGGCAGATACTACGAGCAGTACTTC
CASSPGGRYYEQYF
>TRBJ2-3|TRBV2|11|.|.
TGTGCCAGCAGTTGGAGCGGATGGCAGTATTTT
CASSWSGWQYF
>TRBJ2-3|TRBV9|13|.|.
TGTGCCAGCAGCCCTGGGGGCGATGTGGCGCAGTATTTT
CASSPGGDVAQYF
>TRBJ1-1|TRBV7-9|15|.|TRBD1
TGTGCCAGCAGTAAAGCCAGGGGGATCGGGACTGAAGCTTTCTTT
CASSKARGIGTEAFF
>TRBJ1-1|TRBV30|13|.|TRBD1
TGTGCCTGGAGCACGGACAGGGGACTTGAAGCTTTCTTT
CAWSTDRGLEAFF
>TRBJ2-7|TRBV7-2|14|.|TRBD2
TGTGCCAGCAGCCCAAGGACTAGCGGGGGCGAGCAGTACTTC
CASSPRTSGGEQYF
>TRBJ1-1|TRBV6-1|11|.|.
TGTGCCGGTATCAAAGGAGCTGAAGCTTTCTTT
CAGIKGAEAFF
>TRBJ2-3|TRBV28|14|.|.
TGTGCCAGCAGTCCGAGCGGTAGCACAGATACGCAGTATTTT
CASSPSGSTDTQYF
>TRBJ2-1|TRBV7-2|14|.|TRBD2
TGTGCCAGCAAGCGGGACCGCTCCTACAATGAGCAGTTCTTC
CASKRDRSYNEQFF
>TRBJ2-3|TRBV19|13|once|.
TGTGCCAGTGAGGGCTACTACACAGATACGCAGTATTTT
CASEGYYTDTQYF
>TRBJ1-2|TRBV27|14|.|TRBD1
TGTGCCAGCAGAGGGACAGGGGATCCCTATGGCTACACCTTC
CASRGTGDPYGYTF
>TRBJ1-4|TRBV29-1|13|few|.
TGCAGCGTTGCCGGCTCCCGAGGGGAAAAACTGTTTTTT
CSVAGSRGEKLFF